Following are 12 T cell receptor beta chains from one sample sequenced in a study of T cell changes during pregnancy in multiple sclerosis. The repertoire was sequenced with immunoSEQ multiplex PCR; TCRdb's copy has only in-frame clones and lacks some. The sample carries around 57,000 clones, 70% to 90% recorded once. The sample was peripheral blood, taken in the first trimester of pregnancy. The source of these receptors is a female donor with multiple sclerosis, enrolled in a pregnancy study.

V is TRBV7-2 and J is TRBJ2-2; perhaps TRBD1 as D (5 bases). Trimming removed 9 bases from V and 1 base from J, with 9 bases in between. This CDR3 has 13 amino acids. Germline V CDR1 and CDR2: SGHTA, FQGNSA. CDR3 DNA: TGTGCCAGATGGACACAGAACACCGGGGAGCTGTTTTTT. This encodes CARWTQNTGELFF.

This chain joins TRBV29-1 and TRBJ1-1; a possible D gene is TRBD1 (6 bases). The V end was cut by 0 bases, the J end by 8 bases, with 16 bases between. The CDR3 loop spans 14 amino acids. Germline assignment: CDR1 SQVTM and CDR2 ANQGSEA. In nucleotides, the CDR3 is TGCAGCGTTGAAGACCCTCGCCGACAGGAGGAAGCTTTCTTT. Amino acids: CSVEDPRRQEEAFF.

This clone was recorded once. V and J are TRBV6-5 and TRBJ2-5, with 13 bases that match TRBD2. This CDR3 has 15 amino acids. Trimming cost V 5 bases and J 2 bases; bases outside gene matches: 2. The germline V gene has CDR1 MNHEY and CDR2 SVGAGI. CDR3 DNA sequence: TGTGCCAGCAGTATGGGACTAGCGGGGCAAGAGACCCAGTACTTC. This gives the protein CASSMGLAGQETQYF.

The genes are TRBV29-1 and TRBJ2-3, with D unresolved. This CDR3 has 13 amino acids. CDR1 SQVTM and CDR2 ANQGSEA come from the germline V gene. Trimming took 7 bases from V and 4 from J, leaving 15 bases between them. CDR3 DNA: TGCAGCGCCCGGTTGTCCTCTCCAGATACGCAGTATTTT. Translated, it gives CSARLSSPDTQYF.

V is TRBV14 and J is TRBJ1-1; D gene ambiguous. CDR1 and CDR2 from the germline V gene are SGHDN and FVKESK. V lost 0 bases and J lost 5, with 16 bases in between. The CDR3 has 16 residues. The CDR3 DNA is TGTGCCAGCAGCCAAGAGATTAGCGCAGGAAAAACTGAAGCTTTCTTT. Protein sequence: CASSQEISAGKTEAFF.

This clone was recorded only once. This chain connects TRBV25-1 to TRBJ2-2; D possibly corresponds to TRBD1 (5 bases). Between the trimmed V and J ends, which lost 4 bases and 4 bases, there was a span of 10 bases. Per germline, CDR1 MGHDK and CDR2 SYGVNS. The CDR3 contains 14 residues. CDR3 in DNA: TGTGCCAGCAGTGCCGGCAGGGCCACCGGGGAGCTGTTTTTT. Translating gives CASSAGRATGELFF.

V and J are TRBV5-4 and TRBJ1-1; possibly TRBD1 for D (5 bases). Germline V gene data show CDR1 as SGHNT and CDR2 as YYREEE (reference sequence). The CDR3 contains 16 residues. Between the trimmed V and J ends, which lost 0 bases and 4 bases, there was a span of 16 bases. CDR3 sequence (DNA): TGTGCCAGCAGCTTGGGGGCCCGCGCCGGGGGCACTGAAGCTTTCTTT. Translation gives CASSLGARAGGTEAFF.

V gene TRBV25-1 combines with J gene TRBJ2-7, with 7 bases lining up with TRBD1. CDR1 is MGHDK and CDR2 is SYGVNS in the germline V gene. This CDR3 has 14 residues. V trimming: 4 bases; J trimming: 2 bases; junction bases outside the gene matches: 5. The CDR3 here is CASSAGGFTYEQYF. The CDR3 DNA reads TGTGCCAGCAGTGCAGGGGGATTCACCTACGAGCAGTACTTC.

This chain uses TRBV6-5 with TRBJ1-2; TRBD1 might be the D (6 bases). Germline CDR1 and CDR2: MNHEY and SVGAGI. Trimming left V 5 bases short and J 4 bases short, with 14 bases between. The CDR3 extends over 14 amino acids. CDR3 sequence: CASSARDTFYGYTF. The CDR3 DNA follows: TGTGCCAGCAGTGCCCGGGACACCTTCTATGGCTACACCTTC.

The V call is TRBV19, the J call TRBJ1-3; 7 positions agree with TRBD1. Germline V gives CDR1 LNHDA, CDR2 SQIVND (reference sequence). There are 16 residues in the CDR3. The trim removed 11 bases at V and 1 base at J, leaving 14 bases unmatched. The CDR3 here is CASGEGGERSGNTIYF. Here the CDR3 DNA reads TGTGCCTCGGGTGAAGGGGGCGAACGATCTGGAAACACCATATATTTT.

The V call is TRBV6-1, the J call TRBJ1-1, with 7 bases that match TRBD1. The CDR3 runs to 14 residues. The J segment lost 4 bases and the V segment lost 8 bases, leaving 10 bases of the junction unmatched. From germline, CDR1 is MNHNS and CDR2 SASEGT. The CDR3 DNA is TGTGCCAGCCTACCCTGGCAGGGGGGCACTGAAGCTTTCTTT. The encoded protein is CASLPWQGGTEAFF.

This chain connects TRBV6-5 to TRBJ2-5; 7 positions agree with TRBD1. The CDR3 contains 13 residues. After removal of 6 bases from V and 3 bases from J, the junction contained 4 bases not matched to a gene. Per the germline V gene, CDR1 is MNHEY and CDR2 is SVGAGI. The DNA for the CDR3 is TGTGCCAGCAGCTGGGACAGTAAAGAGACCCAGTACTTC. Its protein product is CASSWDSKETQYF.